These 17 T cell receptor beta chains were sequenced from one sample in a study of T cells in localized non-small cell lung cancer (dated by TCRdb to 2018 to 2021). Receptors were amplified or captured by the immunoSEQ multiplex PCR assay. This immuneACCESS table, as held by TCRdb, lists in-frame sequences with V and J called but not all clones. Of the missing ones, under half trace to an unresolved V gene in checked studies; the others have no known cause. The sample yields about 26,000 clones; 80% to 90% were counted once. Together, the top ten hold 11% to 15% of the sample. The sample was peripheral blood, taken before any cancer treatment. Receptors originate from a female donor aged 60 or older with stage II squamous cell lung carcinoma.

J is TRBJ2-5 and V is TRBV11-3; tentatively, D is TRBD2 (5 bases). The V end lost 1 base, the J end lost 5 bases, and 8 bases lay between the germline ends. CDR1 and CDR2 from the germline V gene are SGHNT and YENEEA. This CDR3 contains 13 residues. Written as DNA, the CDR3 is TGTGCCAGCAGCTTAGGTAGCGTCGAGACCCAGTACTTC. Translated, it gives CASSLGSVETQYF.

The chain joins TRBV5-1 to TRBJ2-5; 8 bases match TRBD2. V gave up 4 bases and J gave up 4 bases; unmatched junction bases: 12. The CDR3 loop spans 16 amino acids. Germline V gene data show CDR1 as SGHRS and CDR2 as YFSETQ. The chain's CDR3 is CASSPGSTSDRETQYF. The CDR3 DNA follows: TGCGCCAGCAGCCCGGGGTCGACTAGCGACCGAGAGACCCAGTACTTC.

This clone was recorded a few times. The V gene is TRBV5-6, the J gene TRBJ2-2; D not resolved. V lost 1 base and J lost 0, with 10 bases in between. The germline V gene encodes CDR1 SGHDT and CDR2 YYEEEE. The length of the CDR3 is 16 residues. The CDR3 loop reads CASSLWGFANTGELFF. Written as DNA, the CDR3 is TGTGCCAGCAGCTTGTGGGGATTCGCGAACACCGGGGAGCTGTTTTTT.

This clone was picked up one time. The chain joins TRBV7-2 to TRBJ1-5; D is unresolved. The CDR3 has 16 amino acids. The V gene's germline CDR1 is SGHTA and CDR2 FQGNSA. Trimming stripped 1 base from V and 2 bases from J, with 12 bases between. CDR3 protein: CASSLVVGGGNQPQHF. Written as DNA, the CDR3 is TGTGCCAGCAGCTTAGTGGTGGGTGGCGGCAATCAGCCCCAGCATTTT.

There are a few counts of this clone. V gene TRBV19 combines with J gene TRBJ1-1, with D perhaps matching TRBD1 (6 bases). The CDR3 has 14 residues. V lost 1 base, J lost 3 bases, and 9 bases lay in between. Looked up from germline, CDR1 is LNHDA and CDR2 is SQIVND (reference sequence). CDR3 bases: TGTGCCAGTAGTATAGCTCACAGGGACACTGAAGCTTTCTTT. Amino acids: CASSIAHRDTEAFF.

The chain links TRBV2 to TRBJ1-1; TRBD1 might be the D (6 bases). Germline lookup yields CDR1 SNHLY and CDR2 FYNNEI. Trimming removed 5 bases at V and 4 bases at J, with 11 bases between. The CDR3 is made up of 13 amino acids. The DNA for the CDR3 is TGTGCCAGCAGTTCGGACAGTCGCACTGAAGCTTTCTTT. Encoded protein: CASSSDSRTEAFF. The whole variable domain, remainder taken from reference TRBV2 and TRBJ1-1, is EPEVTQTPSHQVTQMGQEVILRCVPISNHLYFYWYRQILGQKVEFLVSFYNNEISEKSEIFDDQFSVERPDGSNFTLKIRSTKLEDSAMYFCASSSDSRTEAFFGQGTRLTVV.

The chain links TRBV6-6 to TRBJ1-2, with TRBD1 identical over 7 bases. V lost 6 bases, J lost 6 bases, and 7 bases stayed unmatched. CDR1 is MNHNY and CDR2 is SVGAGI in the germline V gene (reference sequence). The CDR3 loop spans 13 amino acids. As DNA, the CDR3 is TGTGCCAGCAGCAGGGGGGCAGTGGATGGCTACACCTTC. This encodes CASSRGAVDGYTF.

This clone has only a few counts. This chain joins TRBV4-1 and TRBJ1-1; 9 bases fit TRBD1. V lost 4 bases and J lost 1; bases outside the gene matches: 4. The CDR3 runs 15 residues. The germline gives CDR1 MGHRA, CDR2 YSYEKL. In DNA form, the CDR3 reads TGCGCCAGCAGCCTGGGGGACAGGGAGAACACTGAAGCTTTCTTT. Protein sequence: CASSLGDRENTEAFF.

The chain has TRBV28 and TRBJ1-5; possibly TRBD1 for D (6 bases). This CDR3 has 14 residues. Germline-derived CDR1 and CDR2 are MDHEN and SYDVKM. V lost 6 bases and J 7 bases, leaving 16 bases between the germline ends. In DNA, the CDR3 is TGTGCCAGCAGCCGTACAGGGCTAGGACAGCCCCAGCATTTT. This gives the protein CASSRTGLGQPQHF. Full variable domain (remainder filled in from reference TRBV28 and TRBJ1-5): DVKVTQSSRYLVKRTGEKVFLECVQDMDHENMFWYRQDPGLGLRLIYFSYDVKMKEKGDIPEGYSVSREKKERFSLILESASTNQTSMYLCASSRTGLGQPQHFGDGTRLSIL.

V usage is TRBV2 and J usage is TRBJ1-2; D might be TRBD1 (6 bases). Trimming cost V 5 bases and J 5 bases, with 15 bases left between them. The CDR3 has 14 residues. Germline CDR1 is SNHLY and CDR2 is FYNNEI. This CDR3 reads CASSRQDSLYGYTF. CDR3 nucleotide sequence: TGTGCCAGCAGTCGACAGGACAGCCTTTATGGCTACACCTTC.

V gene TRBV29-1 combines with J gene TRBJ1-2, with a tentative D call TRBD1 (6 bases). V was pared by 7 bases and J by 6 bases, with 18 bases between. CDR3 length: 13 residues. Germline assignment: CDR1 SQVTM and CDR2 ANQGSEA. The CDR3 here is CSDSNRVSNGYTF. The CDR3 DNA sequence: TGCAGCGATTCCAACAGGGTTTCAAATGGCTACACCTTC.

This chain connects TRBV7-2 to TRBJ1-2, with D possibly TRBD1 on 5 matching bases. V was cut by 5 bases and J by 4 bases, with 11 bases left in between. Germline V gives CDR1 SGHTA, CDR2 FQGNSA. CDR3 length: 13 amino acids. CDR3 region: CASSPRQGYGYTF. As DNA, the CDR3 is TGTGCCAGCAGCCCCCGTCAGGGCTATGGCTACACCTTC.

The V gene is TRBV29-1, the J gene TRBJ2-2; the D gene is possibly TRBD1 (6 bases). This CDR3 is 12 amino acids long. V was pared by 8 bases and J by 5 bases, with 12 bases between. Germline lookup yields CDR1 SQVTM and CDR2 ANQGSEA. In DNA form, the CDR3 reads TGCAGCTCGGGACAATCAACCGGGGAGCTGTTTTTT. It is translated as CSSGQSTGELFF.

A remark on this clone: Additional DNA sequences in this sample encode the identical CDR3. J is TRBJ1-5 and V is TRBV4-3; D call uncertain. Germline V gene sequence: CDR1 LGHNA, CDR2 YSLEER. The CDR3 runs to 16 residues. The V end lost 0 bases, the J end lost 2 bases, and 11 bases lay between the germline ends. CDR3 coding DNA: TGCGCCAGCAGCCAAGAAATAGGTATGGGCAATCAGCCCCAGCATTTT. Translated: CASSQEIGMGNQPQHF.

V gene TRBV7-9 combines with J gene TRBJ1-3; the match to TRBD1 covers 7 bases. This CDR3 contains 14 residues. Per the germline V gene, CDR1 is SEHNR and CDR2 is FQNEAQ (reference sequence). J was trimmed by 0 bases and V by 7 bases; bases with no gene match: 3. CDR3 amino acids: CASTTGDSGNTIYF. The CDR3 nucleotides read TGTGCCAGCACAACAGGGGACTCTGGAAACACCATATATTTT.

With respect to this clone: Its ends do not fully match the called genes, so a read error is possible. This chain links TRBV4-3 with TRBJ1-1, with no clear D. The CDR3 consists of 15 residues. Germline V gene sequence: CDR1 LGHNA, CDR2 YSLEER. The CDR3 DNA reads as TGCGCCAGCAGTCAAGATAGTCAGGTCCACACTGAAGCTTTCTTT. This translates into CASSQDSQVHTEAFF.

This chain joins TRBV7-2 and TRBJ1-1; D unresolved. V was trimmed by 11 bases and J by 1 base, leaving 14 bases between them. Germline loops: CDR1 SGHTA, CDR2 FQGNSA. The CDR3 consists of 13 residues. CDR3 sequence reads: CASVRQPNTEAFF. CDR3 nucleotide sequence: TGTGCCTCGGTCAGGCAGCCGAACACTGAAGCTTTCTTT.